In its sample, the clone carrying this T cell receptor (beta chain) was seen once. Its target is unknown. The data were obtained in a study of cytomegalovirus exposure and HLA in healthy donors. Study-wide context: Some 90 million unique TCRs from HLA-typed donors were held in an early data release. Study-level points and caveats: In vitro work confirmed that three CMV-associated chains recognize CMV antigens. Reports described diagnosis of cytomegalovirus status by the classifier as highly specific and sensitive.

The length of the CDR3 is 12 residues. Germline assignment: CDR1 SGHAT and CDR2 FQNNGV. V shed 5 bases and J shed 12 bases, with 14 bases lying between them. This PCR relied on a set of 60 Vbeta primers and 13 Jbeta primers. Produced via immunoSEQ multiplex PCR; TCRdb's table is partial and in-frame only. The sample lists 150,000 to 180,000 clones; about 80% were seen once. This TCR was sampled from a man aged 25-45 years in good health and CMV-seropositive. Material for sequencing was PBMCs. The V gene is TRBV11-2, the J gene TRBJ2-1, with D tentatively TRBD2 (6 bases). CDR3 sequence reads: CASSLLREGQFF. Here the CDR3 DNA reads TGTGCCAGCAGCCTTCTGCGGGAAGGGCAGTTCTTC.